This TCR beta chain was captured by sequencing in a study of blood T cells in healthy people across ages. Study outcomes and limitations: CMV status of donors was unknown, possibly confounding expanded clonotype changes.

This clonotype was found once. Its target is unknown. The people who gave samples were healthy Caucasians from Russia, aged about 6 to 100. Investigators took around 10 milliliters of peripheral blood from every donor. A J-beta primer mix and a sample-barcoded 5' primer were used in a second PCR of about 6 to 12 cycles. Every cDNA molecule bore a tag from a template-switch adaptor containing 12 random nucleotides. TCRdb passed the 5' RACE reads through MiXCR, listing each CDR3 protein once. The sample has 800,000 or so distinct CDR3 sequences, around 62% seen once. V lost 6 bases to trimming and J lost 9 bases, with 12 bases between them. The CDR3 has 12 residues.

Source material: blood. This chain connects TRBV12-3 or TRBV12-4 to TRBJ2-1; D gene ambiguous. The sequence derives from a man in his thirties or forties in good health. This chain's CDR3 is CASSREASEQFF. The CDR3 DNA follows: TGTGCCAGCAGCCGAGAGGCGAGTGAGCAGTTCTTC.